This T cell receptor (beta chain) came from a study of blood T cell repertoires in COVID-19 (dated by TCRdb to the early 2020s). Describing the broader study: Samples from collaborators originated in the United States, Italy and Spain and spanned both the acute and convalescent phases of COVID-19. The material from the prospective study consisted of cDNA or gDNA derived from T cells, B-cell-depleted T cells, or PBMCs. Subjects who had been exposed to COVID-19, were actively infected with it, or had recovered from it provided the deeply sampled blood TCRbeta repertoires that made up the dataset. The repertoires were released in a freely available public database intended as a resource for research on the immune response to SARS-CoV-2. Samples came from the ongoing ImmuneRACE study (first 160 participants) plus 1,254 subjects from 6 global collaborators. A de-identified subject ID, COVID-19 status, age in years and sex were almost always included in the sample metadata. Where HLA class I and class II types were available, the types were taken from metadata supplied by the sample provider, not from assay-based typing.

The paper as a whole reports these results and caveats: How much clinical and demographic metadata was included differed by source and by participant, and the metadata was provided uncurated.

In the prospective study, participants were about 18 to 90 years old, resided in 24 geographic areas of the United States, and were enrolled through a virtual design. Cohort assignment in the prospective study relied on participant-reported clinical history from a screening survey and a study questionnaire. ImmuneRACE Cohort 3 recovered participants were defined by two consecutive negative NP/OP PCR tests, healthcare professional clearance, or symptom resolution. In the prospective study, mobile phlebotomists collected whole blood, serum and a nasopharyngeal or oropharyngeal swab from each participant. Prospective study participants could optionally give additional blood draws and questionnaires over an approximately two-month period. Before DNA extraction, blood samples from the prospective study were shipped at room temperature or frozen. TCRbeta CDR3 regions were amplified from genomic DNA using the immunoSEQ Assay, a bias-controlled multiplex PCR. Per the authors' processing: The number of nucleated cells in each sample was estimated by amplification of reference gene primers within the assay. To quantify the absolute abundance of each unique TCRbeta CDR3 rearrangement, sequence reads were collapsed and filtered. Productive Simpson clonality was computed per sample as the square root of Simpson's diversity index over productive rearrangements. TCRdb limited this immuneACCESS table to in-frame rearrangements with V and J called. A share of clones is missing; checked studies link under half to unresolved V genes, and the rest is unexplained. V and J calls plus clone size are reproduced from that table; the DNA served to infer D and trimming. This sample has 170,000 or so clones in its table, and approximately 89% of those were observed once. The ten largest clones add up to 5% to 8% of the sample.

Trimming removed 7 bases from V and 9 bases from J; the gene matches leave 3 bases unexplained. Based on the germline V gene, the CDR1 and CDR2 sequences are MNHEY and SVGAGI. From the cysteine through the phenylalanine, the CDR3 covers 13 amino acids. Just the 39-base CDR3 DNA is kept, in frame starting at base 1. A remark on this clone: This clone's antigen is unknown. Base qualities are not provided; no much larger clone lies one nucleotide away.

This sequence originates from a man between 40 and 49 years old who had recovered from COVID-19. The V and J segments used are TRBV6-5 and TRBJ1-6; 10 central bases correspond to TRBD1. The sequenced sample was PBMCs or T cells enriched from blood (not recorded which). The nucleotide sequence is TGTGCCAGCAAAGGACAGGGGGGTTCACCCCTCCACTTT. The encoded protein is CASKGQGGSPLHF.